Listed here is a single T cell receptor beta chain. The source of the sample is a study of PD-L1 blockade in urothelial cancer. In the study overall: From about 2014, patients received atezolizumab, given as 1,200 mg intravenously every 3 weeks. T cells were recovered from blood samples at a median of roughly 150,000.

The time point was: pretreatment peripheral blood. Method: immunoSEQ multiplex PCR; TCRdb's copy keeps in-frame clones and lacks some. The table records about 56,000 clones, 85% of them present only once. The CDR3 consists of 13 residues. In germline, CDR1 is GTSNPN, CDR2 SVGIG (reference sequence). V shed 1 base and J shed 5 bases, with 9 bases lying between them. This receptor was identified in a man aged 65 to 79 with urothelial cancer. The chain joins TRBV30 to TRBJ1-5; D gene ambiguous. The material was PBMCs, obtained around atezolizumab (anti-PD-L1) treatment. Here the CDR3 reads CAWSATGDQPQHF. The CDR3 DNA follows: TGTGCCTGGAGTGCCACCGGGGATCAGCCCCAGCATTTT.